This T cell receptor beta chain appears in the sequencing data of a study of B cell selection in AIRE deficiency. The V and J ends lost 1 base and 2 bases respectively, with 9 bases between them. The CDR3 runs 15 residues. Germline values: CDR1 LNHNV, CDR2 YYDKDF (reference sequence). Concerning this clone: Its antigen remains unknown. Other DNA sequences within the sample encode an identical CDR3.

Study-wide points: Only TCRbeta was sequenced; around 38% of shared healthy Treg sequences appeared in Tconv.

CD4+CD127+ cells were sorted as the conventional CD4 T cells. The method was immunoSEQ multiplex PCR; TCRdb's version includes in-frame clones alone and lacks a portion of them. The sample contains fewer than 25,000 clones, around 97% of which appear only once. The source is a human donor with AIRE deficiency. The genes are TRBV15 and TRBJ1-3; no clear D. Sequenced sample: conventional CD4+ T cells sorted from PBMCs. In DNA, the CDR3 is TGTGCCACCAGCAGAGCTGGGGTAACTGGAAACACCATATATTTT. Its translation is CATSRAGVTGNTIYF.